The source of this TCR beta chain is a study of control samples from healthy donors and cancer patients (dated by TCRdb to about 2020). On this clone itself: The clone's antigen remains unknown. No per-base quality is available; no much larger clone lies one base away.

CDR1 and CDR2, per the germline V gene (reference sequence), are LNHNV and YYDKDF. From the cysteine up to the phenylalanine, the CDR3 has a length of 16 residues. The sequence is cut down to CDR3 DNA, 48 bases in frame from base 1. Trimming removed 0 bases from V and 5 bases from J; the gene matches leave 9 bases unexplained. Library construction relied on the immunoSEQ multiplex PCR assay. TCRdb's version of the immuneACCESS table is confined to in-frame rearrangements and falls short of the full clone set. An unresolved V gene accounts for under half of the shortfall where checked; the remainder is of unknown origin. This sample has about 140,000 clones in its table, and approximately 94% of those were observed once. The ten largest account for approximately 14% of the sample.

This TCR came from a man aged 35 to 55 in good health. Sequencing used blood. The V gene is TRBV15 and the J gene is TRBJ2-7, with TRBD2 identical over 8 junction bases. The CDR3 protein sequence reads: CATSREAGDGRDEQYF. The sequenced DNA is TGTGCCACCAGCAGAGAAGCGGGAGATGGAAGGGACGAGCAGTACTTC.